These 10 T cell receptor beta chains came from one sample sequenced in a study of blood T cell repertoires in COVID-19. Some clones are missing from TCRdb's copy, which holds only in-frame ones; the method was immunoSEQ multiplex PCR. This table has 110,000 to 150,000 clones, around 83% appearing once. Source material: peripheral blood. All receptors come from a man aged 55-75 years with active or convalescent COVID-19.

The chain employs TRBV5-1 and TRBJ1-1, with D hard to call. The CDR3 is 13 residues long. With 0 bases removed from V and 5 bases from J, the gap between germline ends came to 8 bases. Germline V lookup: CDR1 SGHRS, CDR2 YFSETQ. CDR3: CASSLAGETEAFF. The CDR3 bases are TGCGCCAGCAGCTTGGCCGGAGAAACTGAAGCTTTCTTT.

The genes are TRBV4-3 and TRBJ2-5, with 8 bases aligning to TRBD2. The germline gives CDR1 LGHNA, CDR2 YSLEER. The CDR3 extends over 21 amino acids. The V gene end was trimmed by 2 bases and the J gene end by 5 bases; junction bases not matched to a gene: 25. The CDR3 DNA is TGCGCCAGCAGCCAAAGGCCCATAATCGGGGGGGGAGAGGGATGGAAGGAGACCCAGTACTTC. Its translation: CASSQRPIIGGGEGWKETQYF.

V usage is TRBV4-3 and J usage is TRBJ1-1; D is possibly TRBD1 (5 bases). CDR1 is LGHNA and CDR2 is YSLEER in the germline V gene. V lost 0 bases to trimming and J lost 5 bases, with 13 bases between them. This CDR3 has 15 residues. CDR3 region: CASSQDLGKGTEAFF. The CDR3 DNA sequence: TGCGCCAGCAGCCAAGATTTGGGGAAGGGGACTGAAGCTTTCTTT.

This clone was counted a single time. The chain links TRBV6-5 to TRBJ1-4, with 7 bases fitting TRBD1. Germline loops: CDR1 MNHEY, CDR2 SVGAGI. V gave up 5 bases and J gave up 4 bases; unmatched junction bases: 7. The length of the CDR3 is 15 residues. CDR3 protein: CASSPRTGYNEKLFF. The DNA of the CDR3 is TGTGCCAGCAGTCCTCGGACAGGCTATAATGAAAAACTGTTTTTT.

The V and J genes are TRBV6-1 and TRBJ1-1, with 9 bases fitting TRBD1. Trimming cost V 1 base and J 0 bases; bases outside gene matches: 9. Germline V gene data show CDR1 as MNHNS and CDR2 as SASEGT. This CDR3 has 18 amino acids. The CDR3 DNA follows: TGTGCCAGCAGTGAAGGTCTCCGGACAGGGGCTGTGAACACTGAAGCTTTCTTT. Translation: CASSEGLRTGAVNTEAFF.

The chain employs TRBV10-3 and TRBJ1-5; maybe TRBD1 (6 bases). The CDR3 is made up of 16 amino acids. The germline V and J ends were trimmed by 2 bases and 4 bases, with 15 bases remaining between them. Germline assignment: CDR1 ENHRY and CDR2 SYGVKD. As DNA, the CDR3 is TGTGCCATCAGTGAGGGGGGGGGACATTCAAATCAGCCCCAGCATTTT. Encoded protein: CAISEGGGHSNQPQHF.

CDR3 protein: CASSPSAGSTGSYNEQFF. CDR3 nucleotide sequence: TGTGCCAGCTCACCTTCGGCAGGGTCAACCGGATCCTACAATGAGCAGTTCTTC. The chain has TRBV18 and TRBJ2-1; weak D call: TRBD1 (5 bases). Germline loops: CDR1 KGHSH, CDR2 LQKENI. CDR3 length: 18 amino acids. V gave up 3 bases and J gave up 1 base, with 19 bases separating them. Combining the CDR3 with reference TRBV18 and TRBJ2-1 gives the whole variable domain NAGVMQNPRHLVRRRGQEARLRCSPMKGHSHVYWYRQLPEEGLKFMVYLQKENIIDESGMPKERFSAEFPKEGPSILRIQQVVRGDSAAYFCASSPSAGSTGSYNEQFFGPGTRLTVL.

This sequence joins TRBV6-5 and TRBJ1-5; no firm D call. V lost 2 bases and J lost 0, with 11 bases in between. This CDR3 is built from 16 residues. From germline, CDR1 is MNHEY and CDR2 SVGAGI. The CDR3 here is CASSYRGDGSNQPQHF. In nucleotides, the CDR3 is TGTGCCAGCAGTTACCGAGGCGACGGTAGCAATCAGCCCCAGCATTTT.

V usage is TRBV7-9 and J usage is TRBJ2-1, with TRBD2 as a possible D gene (6 bases). The length of the CDR3 is 10 residues. The V and J ends lost 9 bases and 9 bases respectively, with 9 bases between them. Germline V lookup: CDR1 SEHNR, CDR2 FQNEAQ (reference sequence). In DNA form, the CDR3 reads TGTGCCAGTGTGGGGGGTGAGCAGTTCTTC. It is translated as CASVGGEQFF.

This chain links TRBV5-1 with TRBJ1-1; 7 positions match TRBD1. CDR1 is SGHRS, CDR2 YFSETQ, per germline. With V trimmed by 4 bases and J by 2 bases, 5 bases remained unmatched. The CDR3 has 14 residues. CDR3 sequence (DNA): TGCGCCAGCAGCCCGACAGGGTATAACACTGAAGCTTTCTTT. Amino acids: CASSPTGYNTEAFF.